The 28 T cell receptor beta chains below all came from one sample that was sequenced in a study of blood T cell repertoires in COVID-19. Assay: immunoSEQ multiplex PCR; the TCRdb copy retains only in-frame clones and omits some. Of around 200,000 clones listed, 80% to 90% were seen once; the top ten hold under 11%. Sequencing input: peripheral blood. These TCRs come from a woman aged 80 or over with acute or convalescent COVID-19.

J is TRBJ1-2 and V is TRBV27, with D tentatively TRBD1 (6 bases). The CDR3 is 11 amino acids. V was pared by 11 bases and J by 4 bases, with 11 bases between. CDR1 and CDR2 from the germline V gene are MNHEY and SMNVEV (reference sequence). The CDR3 loop is CAGGQTYGYTF. In DNA form, the CDR3 reads TGTGCCGGAGGACAGACCTATGGCTACACCTTC.

The chain has TRBV4-3 and TRBJ2-2, with TRBD2 matching 10 bases. J gave up 4 bases and V 1 base, and 12 bases lay outside the gene matches. CDR3 length: 19 amino acids. The germline V gene has CDR1 LGHNA and CDR2 YSLEER. This CDR3 reads CASSQVYGLAGVSTGELFF. CDR3 coding DNA: TGCGCCAGCAGCCAAGTATATGGGCTAGCGGGGGTGAGCACCGGGGAGCTGTTTTTT.

CDR3 DNA sequence: TGTGCCAGCAGTTTAAGGGATGGGGGAGGATATGAGCAGTTCTTC. Protein product: CASSLRDGGGYEQFF. J is TRBJ2-1 and V is TRBV27; TRBD2 is a possible D gene (6 bases). Germline CDR1 MNHEY, CDR2 SMNVEV (reference sequence). The CDR3 length is 15 residues. V gave up 2 bases and J gave up 8 bases, with 16 bases separating them.

The chain links TRBV27 to TRBJ2-2; D may be TRBD2 (7 bases). The V end lost 7 bases, the J end lost 6 bases, and 21 bases lay between the germline ends. The V gene's germline CDR1 is MNHEY and CDR2 SMNVEV (reference sequence). This CDR3 has 16 amino acids. The CDR3 DNA is TGTGCCAGCACCCAAGCGGGGCAGGGGATAGCCGGGGAGCTGTTTTTT. Translating it yields CASTQAGQGIAGELFF.

The chain couples TRBV18 to TRBJ1-1, with D possibly TRBD1 on 6 matching bases. Germline V gene lookup returns CDR1 KGHSH and CDR2 LQKENI. The CDR3 covers 14 residues. Trimming shortened V by 6 bases and J by 2 bases, and 13 bases separated the two germline ends. CDR3 sequence: CASSGDTTNTEAFF. The CDR3, as DNA: TGTGCCAGCTCCGGGGACACCACCAACACTGAAGCTTTCTTT.

The rearrangement uses TRBV6-1 and TRBJ2-3, with 9 bases aligning to TRBD1. This CDR3 contains 17 residues. CDR1 is MNHNS and CDR2 is SASEGT in the germline V gene. Losses at the gene ends were 1 base for V and 3 bases for J; bases not matched to a gene: 8. Here the CDR3 DNA reads TGTGCCAGCAGTGAAGTGCTACAGGGGGCCGCTACAGATACGCAGTATTTT. Its translation is CASSEVLQGAATDTQYF.

This chain joins TRBV7-2 and TRBJ1-3, with 7 bases matching TRBD1. Per germline, CDR1 SGHTA and CDR2 FQGNSA. The trim removed 5 bases at V and 4 bases at J, leaving 14 bases unmatched. The CDR3 loop spans 17 amino acids. The CDR3 DNA reads TGTGCCAGCAGCCTCCGTCCGACAGGGAGTGCCGGAAACACCATATATTTT. Amino acid sequence: CASSLRPTGSAGNTIYF.

This chain connects TRBV3-1 (or the pseudogene TRBV3-2) to TRBJ1-6; D is possibly TRBD1 (6 bases). Germline V CDR1 and CDR2: LGHDT, YNNKEL (reference sequence). V was shortened by 0 bases and J by 7 bases, with 13 bases between the two germline ends. There are 16 residues in the CDR3. DNA for the CDR3: TGTGCCAGCAGCCAAGATCAGGGGCTCGGGAATTCACCCCTCCACTTT. Translating it yields CASSQDQGLGNSPLHF.

V gene TRBV19 combines with J gene TRBJ2-1; 8 nucleotides match TRBD1. V was clipped by 11 bases and J by 5 bases; unmatched bases: 14. The CDR3 covers 15 residues. Germline CDR1 reads LNHDA; CDR2 reads SQIVND (reference sequence). In DNA form, the CDR3 reads TGTGCCTCTTCGGCCGCCCAGGGGGCCCACAATGAGCAGTTCTTC. This translates into CASSAAQGAHNEQFF.

The J gene is TRBJ2-2, the V gene TRBV5-6; possible D gene TRBD2, 5 bases. Trimming cost V 4 bases and J 6 bases, with 16 bases left between them. CDR1 and CDR2 (germline): SGHDT, YYEEEE. The CDR3 is 15 residues long. CDR3 sequence (DNA): TGTGCCAGCAGCCCTTTTGGAGGTTCGGCCGGGGAGCTGTTTTTT. This sequence encodes CASSPFGGSAGELFF.

CDR3 protein: CAISESDRESEQFF. Here the CDR3 DNA reads TGTGCCATCAGTGAGTCTGACAGGGAGTCTGAGCAGTTCTTC. J is TRBJ2-1 and V is TRBV10-3, with 7 bases lining up with TRBD1. CDR3 length: 14 amino acids. V was pared by 0 bases and J by 9 bases, with 5 bases of the junction left unmatched. The germline V gene has CDR1 ENHRY and CDR2 SYGVKD.

On this clone itself: The same CDR3 also results from other DNA sequences found in this sample. The J gene is TRBJ1-1, the V gene TRBV19; perhaps TRBD1 as D (6 bases). CDR1 is LNHDA, CDR2 SQIVND, per germline (reference sequence). The V end was cut by 1 base, the J end by 4 bases, with 7 bases between. There are 13 residues in the CDR3. CDR3 coding DNA: TGTGCCAGTAGTATAGTAGGGGGCACTGAAGCTTTCTTT. As protein: CASSIVGGTEAFF.

The CDR3 region has the DNA TGTGCCAGCAGCTTGGGGAAGGGGGCCCTTTCCTCGGGAAACACCATATATTTT. Residues: CASSLGKGALSSGNTIYF. The chain recombines TRBV5-5 with TRBJ1-3; 7 bases map to TRBD1. The CDR3 contains 18 residues. Germline V CDR1 and CDR2: SGHKS, YYEKEE (reference sequence). With V trimmed by 0 bases and J by 4 bases, 13 bases remained unmatched.

With regard to this clone: The sample carries other DNA sequences with the same CDR3. The V call is TRBV5-1, the J call TRBJ1-6; D gene uncertain. Germline-derived CDR1 and CDR2 are SGHRS and YFSETQ. Trimming stripped 0 bases from V and 9 bases from J, with 10 bases between. The CDR3 is 14 residues long. CDR3 sequence reads: CASSLGQEASPLHF. The CDR3 DNA reads as TGCGCCAGCAGCTTGGGGCAGGAGGCTTCACCCCTCCACTTT.

The rearrangement joins TRBV7-8 to TRBJ2-5; D gene ambiguous. CDR1 is SGHVS, CDR2 FQNEAQ, per germline. Trimming removed 2 bases at V and 2 bases at J, with 15 bases between. The CDR3 extends over 16 amino acids. CDR3 region: CASSLSPLAEQETQYF. In nucleotides, the CDR3 is TGTGCCAGCAGCTTATCCCCACTTGCGGAGCAAGAGACCCAGTACTTC.

On this clone: A read error may account for a junction end that differs from germline. The V gene is TRBV7-8, the J gene TRBJ2-7, with a weak D call TRBD2 (5 bases). This CDR3 region has 14 residues. Germline V gives CDR1 SGHVS, CDR2 FQNEAQ. The CDR3 DNA is TGTGCCAGCACCTTAGCGTTTGGTGGGCGCGAGCAGTACTTC. The encoded protein is CASTLAFGGREQYF.

The gene calls are TRBV30 and TRBJ2-1; 12 positions agree with TRBD2. CDR3 size: 13 residues. With 6 bases clipped from V and 6 bases from J, the junction kept 3 bases outside the gene matches. The germline V gene has CDR1 GTSNPN and CDR2 SVGIG (reference sequence). In DNA, the CDR3 is TGTGCCTGTGGACTAGCGGGACCCAATGAGCAGTTCTTC. Translated, it gives CACGLAGPNEQFF.

The rearrangement joins TRBV10-3 to TRBJ2-5, with a possible D match to TRBD2 (6 bases). Per the germline V gene, CDR1 is ENHRY and CDR2 is SYGVKD. V lost 3 bases, J lost 1 base, and 9 bases lay in between. The CDR3 sequence is 14 residues long. The CDR3 bases are TGTGCCATCAGTGATACGGGGGTCCAAGAGACCCAGTACTTC. This sequence encodes CAISDTGVQETQYF.

The chain links TRBV19 to TRBJ2-1; TRBD1 is a possible D gene (6 bases). Germline assignment: CDR1 LNHDA and CDR2 SQIVND (reference sequence). Deletions cut 7 bases from V and 3 bases from J, with 13 bases between. The CDR3 is 14 residues long. CDR3 in amino acids: CASTQTGHYNEQFF. CDR3 DNA: TGTGCCAGTACGCAGACAGGCCACTACAATGAGCAGTTCTTC.

DNA of the CDR3: TGTGCCAGCAGTTTCCTCCGGGGGGCTTACAATGAGCAGTTCTTC. Translated, it gives CASSFLRGAYNEQFF. The rearrangement uses TRBV6-5 and TRBJ2-1; TRBD2 might be the D (7 bases). Germline CDR1 and CDR2: MNHEY and SVGAGI. Trimming took 4 bases from V and 4 from J, leaving 14 bases between them. CDR3 length: 15 amino acids.

The CDR3 region is CASSPTTGGYEQYF. The CDR3 nucleotides are TGTGCCAGCAGCCCTACAACAGGGGGATACGAGCAGTACTTC. The chain recombines TRBV11-2 with TRBJ2-7; TRBD1 matches 8 bases. The CDR3 spans 14 residues. Germline assignment: CDR1 SGHAT and CDR2 FQNNGV. The V gene end was trimmed by 5 bases and the J gene end by 4 bases; junction bases not matched to a gene: 7.

V usage is TRBV19 and J usage is TRBJ2-5; TRBD2 might be the D (5 bases). Germline V gene lookup returns CDR1 LNHDA and CDR2 SQIVND (reference sequence). This CDR3 has 12 amino acids. Trimming left V 5 bases short and J 7 bases short, with 11 bases between. The DNA for the CDR3 is TGTGCCAGTAGTGAGGGTCCCGGGACCCAGTACTTC. This codes for CASSEGPGTQYF.

The chain has TRBV7-2 and TRBJ1-1; tentatively, D is TRBD1 (6 bases). This CDR3 has 14 amino acids. The ends were cut back, 4 bases at V and 3 bases at J, with 12 bases in the middle. CDR1 is SGHTA, CDR2 FQGNSA, per germline. The CDR3 spells CASSSLPGDTEAFF. In DNA, the CDR3 is TGTGCCAGCAGCTCCCTCCCAGGGGACACTGAAGCTTTCTTT.

This chain connects TRBV25-1 to TRBJ2-2, with D possibly being TRBD1 (6 bases). Germline loops: CDR1 MGHDK, CDR2 SYGVNS. V was cut by 5 bases and J by 1 base, with 17 bases left in between. The CDR3 is 17 residues long. The CDR3 DNA follows: TGTGCCAGCAGTTCAGCTGAGGTACAGGGGAACACCGGGGAGCTGTTTTTT. Amino acid sequence: CASSSAEVQGNTGELFF.

CDR3 sequence reads: CASSFQGTVGELFF. In DNA, the CDR3 is TGTGCCAGCAGTTTCCAGGGAACCGTCGGGGAGCTGTTTTTT. The gene calls are TRBV27 and TRBJ2-2; perhaps TRBD1 as D (5 bases). This CDR3 has 14 amino acids. Trimming pared 3 bases from V and 7 bases from J, leaving 12 bases between. Germline V gives CDR1 MNHEY, CDR2 SMNVEV (reference sequence).

The chain carries TRBV27 and TRBJ1-1, with D possibly matching TRBD1 (6 bases). Germline lookup yields CDR1 MNHEY and CDR2 SMNVEV (reference sequence). The CDR3 extends over 12 amino acids. V was cut by 2 bases and J by 9 bases, with 10 bases left in between. The CDR3 DNA follows: TGTGCCAGCAGTTTAGGGACATTGAAAGCTTTCTTT. Residues: CASSLGTLKAFF.

The table lists this clone with a count of one. This chain connects TRBV4-3 to TRBJ1-1; D gene unclear. Trimming cost V 1 base and J 11 bases, with 11 bases left between them. Per germline, CDR1 LGHNA and CDR2 YSLEER. The CDR3 loop spans 12 amino acids. In DNA, the CDR3 is TGCGCCAGCAGCCAAGTTTCTGGGCTGGCTTTCTTT. Translation: CASSQVSGLAFF.

The chain is built from TRBV28 and TRBJ2-5, with D unresolved. The CDR3 is made up of 14 amino acids. From germline, CDR1 is MDHEN and CDR2 SYDVKM. The V end was cut by 3 bases, the J end by 1 base, with 9 bases between. Written as DNA, the CDR3 is TGTGCCAGCAGTTTCCAGCGAGTCCAAGAGACCCAGTACTTC. This codes for CASSFQRVQETQYF.